These T cell receptor beta chains were read from a single sample in a study of beta chain features in type 1 diabetes. Sequenced by immunoSEQ multiplex PCR; TCRdb stores in-frame clones only, minus some. Of roughly 290,000 clones listed, 15% were seen once; the top ten hold roughly 0.015%. Sequencing was performed on naive CD4+ T cells from blood. These receptors came from a man between 18 and 29 years old with type 1 diabetes. Both conserved end residues are part of each CDR3. The D gene is left open where the match is weak. Size is stated for part of the rows, as once, few or many counts, or as a class when the clone is expanded.

J gene: TRBJ1-5; clone size: .; D gene: .; V gene: TRBV2; CDR3 DNA: TGTGCCAGCAGATCTATCCGGGGGGCGAGCAATCAGCCCCAGCATTTT; CDR3 protein: CASRSIRGASNQPQHF
J gene: TRBJ2-6; clone size: .; D gene: .; V gene: TRBV28; CDR3 DNA: TGTGCCAGCACCCTTACAGGGCTCTCTGGGGCCAACGTCCTGACTTTC; CDR3 protein: CASTLTGLSGANVLTF
J gene: TRBJ1-6; clone size: few; D gene: .; V gene: TRBV30; CDR3 DNA: TGTGCCCGACAAGGAAGTGCGTCAGAGGGGACTAAACTGGGGCCCCTCCACTTT; CDR3 protein: CARQGSASEGTKLGPLHF
J gene: TRBJ2-7; clone size: few; D gene: .; V gene: TRBV6-6; CDR3 DNA: TGTGCCAGCTCATCGGAGAGGGTAAAGTCCTACGAGCAGTACTTC; CDR3 protein: CASSSERVKSYEQYF
J gene: TRBJ1-2; clone size: few; D gene: .; V gene: TRBV23-1; CDR3 DNA: TGCGCCAGCAGTCACAGGGAATTTGGCCCCGATGGCTACACCTTC; CDR3 protein: CASSHREFGPDGYTF
J gene: TRBJ1-2; clone size: .; D gene: .; V gene: TRBV30; CDR3 DNA: TGTGCCTGGAGTCGACAGTTTAATAACTATGGCTACACCTTC; CDR3 protein: CAWSRQFNNYGYTF
J gene: TRBJ2-1; clone size: .; D gene: .; V gene: TRBV7-9; CDR3 DNA: TGTGCCAGCAGCTTAGGGCAGGGCCCCTACAATGAGCAGTTCTTC; CDR3 protein: CASSLGQGPYNEQFF
J gene: TRBJ1-1; clone size: .; D gene: .; V gene: TRBV6-5; CDR3 DNA: TGTGCCAGCAGTTTCGACAGGCGGTTGAACACTGAAGCTTTCTTT; CDR3 protein: CASSFDRRLNTEAFF
J gene: TRBJ2-7; clone size: few; D gene: .; V gene: TRBV5-4; CDR3 DNA: TGTGCCAGCAGCTTAACAGCCTCCTACGAGCAGTACTTC; CDR3 protein: CASSLTASYEQYF
J gene: TRBJ2-7; clone size: .; D gene: TRBD1; V gene: TRBV5-6; CDR3 DNA: TGTGCCAGCAGCTCGAAACCCAGACAGGGCGGAACGGGAGAGCAGTACTTC; CDR3 protein: CASSSKPRQGGTGEQYF
J gene: TRBJ2-4; clone size: .; D gene: TRBD1; V gene: TRBV28; CDR3 DNA: TGTGCCAGCAACATACCGGGACAGGGGGCGAATTTGGCCAAAAACATTCAGTACTTC; CDR3 protein: CASNIPGQGANLAKNIQYF
J gene: TRBJ1-1; clone size: .; D gene: .; V gene: TRBV5-1; CDR3 DNA: TGCGCCAGCAGCTTCTTAGGGGAATGGAACACTGAAGCTTTCTTT; CDR3 protein: CASSFLGEWNTEAFF
J gene: TRBJ2-5; clone size: few; D gene: TRBD1; V gene: TRBV27; CDR3 DNA: TGTGCCAGCAGTTTACCGGGACAGGGAAGAGAGACCCAGTACTTC; CDR3 protein: CASSLPGQGRETQYF
J gene: TRBJ2-7; clone size: .; D gene: .; V gene: TRBV2; CDR3 DNA: TGTGCCAGCAGTAAGGGCAGGGTCTCCTACGAGCAGTACTTC; CDR3 protein: CASSKGRVSYEQYF
J gene: TRBJ1-2; clone size: few; D gene: .; V gene: TRBV29-1; CDR3 DNA: TGCAGCGCCCAGCTGAATGTCGGGTTCTATGGCTACACCTTC; CDR3 protein: CSAQLNVGFYGYTF
J gene: TRBJ2-7; clone size: .; D gene: TRBD1; V gene: TRBV27; CDR3 DNA: TGTGCCAGCAGTTTATTTTTTCCCGGGACAGGAGGCTACGAGCAGTACTTC; CDR3 protein: CASSLFFPGTGGYEQYF
J gene: TRBJ1-1; clone size: .; D gene: TRBD1; V gene: TRBV29-1; CDR3 DNA: TGCAGCGTACAGGGGGTTATGAACACTGAAGCTTTCTTT; CDR3 protein: CSVQGVMNTEAFF
J gene: TRBJ2-2; clone size: .; D gene: TRBD2; V gene: TRBV30; CDR3 DNA: TGTGCCTGTATCGGGAGGGCCGGGGAGCTGTTTTTT; CDR3 protein: CACIGRAGELFF